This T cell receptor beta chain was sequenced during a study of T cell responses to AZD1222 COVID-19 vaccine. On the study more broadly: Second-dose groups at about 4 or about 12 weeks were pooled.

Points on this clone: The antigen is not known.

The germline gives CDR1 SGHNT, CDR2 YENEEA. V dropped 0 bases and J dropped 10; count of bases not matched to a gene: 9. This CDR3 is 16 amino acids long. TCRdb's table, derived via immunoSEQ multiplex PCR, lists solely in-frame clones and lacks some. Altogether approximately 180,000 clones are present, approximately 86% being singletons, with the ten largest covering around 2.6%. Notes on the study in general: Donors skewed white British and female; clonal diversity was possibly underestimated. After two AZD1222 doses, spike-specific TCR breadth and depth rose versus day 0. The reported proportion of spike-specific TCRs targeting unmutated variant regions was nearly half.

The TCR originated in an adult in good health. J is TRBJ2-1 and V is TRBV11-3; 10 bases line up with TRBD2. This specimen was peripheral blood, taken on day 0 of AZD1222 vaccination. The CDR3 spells CASSLDGAGGSEEQFF. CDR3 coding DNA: TGTGCCAGCAGCTTAGACGGAGCGGGAGGGTCGGAAGAGCAGTTCTTC.